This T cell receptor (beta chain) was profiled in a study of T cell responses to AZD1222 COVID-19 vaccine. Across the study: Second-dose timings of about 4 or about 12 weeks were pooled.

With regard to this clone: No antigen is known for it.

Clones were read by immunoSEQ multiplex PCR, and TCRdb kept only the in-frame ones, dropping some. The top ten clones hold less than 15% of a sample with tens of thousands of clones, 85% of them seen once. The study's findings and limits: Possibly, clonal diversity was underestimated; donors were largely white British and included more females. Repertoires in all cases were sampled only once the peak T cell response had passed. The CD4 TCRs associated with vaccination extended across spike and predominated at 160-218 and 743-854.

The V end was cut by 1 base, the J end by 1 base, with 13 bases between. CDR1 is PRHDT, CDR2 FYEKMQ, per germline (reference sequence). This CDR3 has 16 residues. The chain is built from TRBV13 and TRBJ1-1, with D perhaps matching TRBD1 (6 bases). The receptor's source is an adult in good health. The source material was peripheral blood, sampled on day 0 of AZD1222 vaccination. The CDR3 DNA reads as TGTGCCAGCAGCTTAGTCGGCAGGGGAGCGAACACTGAAGCTTTCTTT. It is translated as CASSLVGRGANTEAFF.